The subject of this entry is one T cell receptor beta chain. The sample comes from a study of T cells in Graves' hyperthyroidism and ophthalmopathy. The overall study: Pretreatment peripheral blood was obtained at initial diagnosis.

V lost 5 bases and J lost 1, with 8 bases in between. The CDR3 runs to 13 residues. CDR1 ENHRY and CDR2 SYGVKD come from the germline V gene. The study enrolled patients aged 18 to 65 with newly diagnosed hyperthyroidism of under 2 months' duration. The sample of blood was obtained at first hyperthyroidism diagnosis (before any ophthalmopathy symptoms). TCR beta CDR3 regions were amplified from RNA. First-round RT-PCR of the TCR CDR3 relied on the HTBI primer set. Each CDR3 protein is one row after TCRdb ran MiXCR on the multiplex PCR reads. The sample lists more than 300,000 distinct CDR3 sequences; about a sixth were seen once.

This chain uses TRBV10-3 with TRBJ1-1; D is unclear. Sequencing used blood. The receptor was derived from a woman in her 30s with Graves' hyperthyroidism that later progressed to Graves' ophthalmopathy. In nucleotides, the CDR3 is TGTGCCATCAGTTTGTCGGGGAACACTGAAGCTTTCTTT. It encodes CAISLSGNTEAFF.